These 11 T cell receptor beta chains share one sample of origin, sequenced in a study of control samples from healthy donors and cancer patients. Generated by immunoSEQ multiplex PCR, the TCRdb table keeps only in-frame clones and is missing some. The table has 100,000 to 150,000 clones, about 92% seen once. Sequencing was performed on PBMCs. Source of these receptors: a man at least 80 years old with head and neck cancer.

The chain employs TRBV5-4 and TRBJ2-7; 7 nucleotides agree with TRBD2. The CDR3 is made up of 12 amino acids. In germline, CDR1 is SGHNT, CDR2 YYREEE (reference sequence). V shed 5 bases and J 2 bases; nucleotides not matched to a gene: 1. The CDR3 DNA sequence: TGTGCCAGCAGGGGAGGGGCCTACGAGCAGTACTTC. Translation gives CASRGGAYEQYF.

The rearrangement joins TRBV7-9 to TRBJ1-2, with TRBD1 identical over 12 bases. Per the germline V gene, CDR1 is SEHNR and CDR2 is FQNEAQ (reference sequence). The CDR3 extends over 15 amino acids. Trimming at V came to 5 bases and at J to 8 bases, leaving 9 bases not matched to a gene. Written as DNA, the CDR3 is TGTGCCAGCAGCCCATACCCTGGGACAGGGGGCGGCTACACCTTC. It codes for CASSPYPGTGGGYTF.

The chain carries TRBV24-1 and TRBJ2-3, with 8 bases identical to TRBD2. The V gene's germline CDR1 is KGHDR and CDR2 SFDVKD. The CDR3 is made up of 16 amino acids. V was clipped by 4 bases and J by 3 bases; unmatched bases: 8. The CDR3 here is CATSEPSGRGTDTQYF. The CDR3 bases are TGTGCCACCAGTGAACCCAGCGGGAGAGGGACAGATACGCAGTATTTT.

The rearrangement links TRBV9 to TRBJ1-1; D unclear. The germline CDR1 and CDR2 sequences are SGDLS and YYNGEE. Trimming removed 4 bases at V and 4 bases at J, with 17 bases between. The CDR3 loop spans 15 amino acids. The CDR3 DNA is TGTGCCAGCAGCCCCCTTAACTTAAGGGCCACTGAAGCTTTCTTT. Encoded protein: CASSPLNLRATEAFF.

The chain uses TRBV6-5 and TRBJ1-6; unclear D gene. Trimming pared 0 bases from V and 5 bases from J, leaving 11 bases between. The germline V gene has CDR1 MNHEY and CDR2 SVGAGI. The CDR3 is 16 amino acids. CDR3 protein: CASSYSQARHNSPLHF. In DNA, the CDR3 is TGTGCCAGCAGTTACTCTCAGGCACGACATAATTCACCCCTCCACTTT.

This sequence joins TRBV5-1 and TRBJ1-5, with a possible D match to TRBD1 (5 bases). The CDR3 covers 14 residues. V lost 0 bases, J lost 5 bases, and 9 bases lay in between. Germline values: CDR1 SGHRS, CDR2 YFSETQ. CDR3: CASSLVVGDQPQHF. The CDR3 DNA sequence: TGCGCCAGCAGCTTGGTGGTGGGGGATCAGCCCCAGCATTTT. Filled out from reference TRBV5-1 and TRBJ1-5, the complete variable domain reads KAGVTQTPRYLIKTRGQQVTLSCSPISGHRSVSWYQQTPGQGLQFLFEYFSETQRNKGNFPGRFSGRQFSNSRSEMNVSTLELGDSALYLCASSLVVGDQPQHFGDGTRLSIL.

V and J are TRBV6-6 and TRBJ1-5, with TRBD1 as a possible D gene (5 bases). This CDR3 is 20 amino acids long. Germline V CDR1 and CDR2: MNHNY, SVGAGI (reference sequence). Trimming removed 6 bases from V and 5 bases from J, with 32 bases in between. CDR3 DNA: TGTGCCAGCAGCCCCCCCGGCAGGGCGGGCTCCCGCGTGGGTGATCAGCCCCAGCATTTT. Translated: CASSPPGRAGSRVGDQPQHF.

The rearrangement joins TRBV27 to TRBJ1-6; D is unresolved. The CDR3 consists of 12 residues. Germline CDR1 is MNHEY and CDR2 is SMNVEV (reference sequence). V was clipped by 5 bases and J by 9 bases, with 8 bases between them. CDR3 residues: CASSPRSSPLHF. The CDR3 DNA is TGTGCCAGCAGTCCCAGATCTTCACCCCTCCACTTT.

J is TRBJ1-5 and V is TRBV15; possible D gene TRBD1, 5 bases. V shed 0 bases and J shed 0 bases, with 24 bases lying between them. The length of the CDR3 is 21 residues. Germline CDR1 reads LNHNV; CDR2 reads YYDKDF (reference sequence). Here the CDR3 DNA reads TGTGCCACCAGCAGAGATTTTCGGCCAGGGCTCGGAAGCTATAGCAATCAGCCCCAGCATTTT. This encodes CATSRDFRPGLGSYSNQPQHF.

The chain joins TRBV15 to TRBJ2-3, with 8 bases identical to TRBD2. CDR3 length equals 15 residues. The V gene end was trimmed by 5 bases and the J gene end by 3 bases; junction bases not matched to a gene: 7. Germline loops: CDR1 LNHNV, CDR2 YYDKDF (reference sequence). CDR3 protein: CATSLKPGGTDTQYF. For the CDR3, the DNA is TGTGCCACCAGCCTCAAGCCGGGAGGGACAGATACGCAGTATTTT.

V and J are TRBV10-3 and TRBJ2-7, with 8 bases identical to TRBD2. With V trimmed by 0 bases and J by 7 bases, 8 bases remained unmatched. Germline-derived CDR1 and CDR2 are ENHRY and SYGVKD. The CDR3 is made up of 15 amino acids. The CDR3 DNA reads TGTGCCATCAGTGAGTCTGGGACTAGGCCTTTAGAGCAGTACTTC. Translation gives CAISESGTRPLEQYF.